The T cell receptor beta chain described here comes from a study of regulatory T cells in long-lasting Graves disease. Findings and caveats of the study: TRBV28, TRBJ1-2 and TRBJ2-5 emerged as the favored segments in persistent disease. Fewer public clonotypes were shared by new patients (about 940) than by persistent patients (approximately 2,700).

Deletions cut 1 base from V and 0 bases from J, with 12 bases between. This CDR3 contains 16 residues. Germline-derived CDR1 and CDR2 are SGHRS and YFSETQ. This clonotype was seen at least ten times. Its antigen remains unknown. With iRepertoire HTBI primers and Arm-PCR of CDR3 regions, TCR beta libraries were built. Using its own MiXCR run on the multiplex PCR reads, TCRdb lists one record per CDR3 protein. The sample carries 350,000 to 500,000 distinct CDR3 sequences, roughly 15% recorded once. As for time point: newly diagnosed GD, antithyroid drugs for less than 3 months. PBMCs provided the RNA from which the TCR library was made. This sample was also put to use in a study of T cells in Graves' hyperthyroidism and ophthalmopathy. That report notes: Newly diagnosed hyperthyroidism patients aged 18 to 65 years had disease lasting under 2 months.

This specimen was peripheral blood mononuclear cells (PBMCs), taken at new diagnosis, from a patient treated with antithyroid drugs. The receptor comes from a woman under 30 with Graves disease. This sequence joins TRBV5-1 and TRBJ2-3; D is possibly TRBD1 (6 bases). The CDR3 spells CASSLLGASSTDTQYF. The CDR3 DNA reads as TGCGCCAGCAGCTTGTTGGGGGCCTCTAGCACAGATACGCAGTATTTT.